The TCR beta chain under discussion was sequenced for a study of blood T cell repertoires in COVID-19. Across the whole study: Sample material is recorded as cDNA or gDNA derived from T cells, B-cell-depleted T cells, or PBMCs.

The CDR3 contains 15 residues. Trimming took 5 bases from V and 3 from J; bases not matched to a gene: 7. Germline V gene sequence: CDR1 MNHEY, CDR2 SMNVEV (reference sequence). Here immunoSEQ multiplex PCR was the method, and the copy in TCRdb shows in-frame clones only, minus some. Of 26,000 or so clones listed, around 90% are singletons. The sequence derives from a human donor with active COVID-19. The donor label of this sample is uncertain. The chain links TRBV27 to TRBJ1-1; 9 nucleotides agree with TRBD1. Sequencing was carried out using peripheral blood. CDR3 in amino acids: CASSEGQGSYTEAFF. CDR3 DNA: TGTGCCAGCAGTGAAGGACAGGGGAGTTACACTGAAGCTTTCTTT.